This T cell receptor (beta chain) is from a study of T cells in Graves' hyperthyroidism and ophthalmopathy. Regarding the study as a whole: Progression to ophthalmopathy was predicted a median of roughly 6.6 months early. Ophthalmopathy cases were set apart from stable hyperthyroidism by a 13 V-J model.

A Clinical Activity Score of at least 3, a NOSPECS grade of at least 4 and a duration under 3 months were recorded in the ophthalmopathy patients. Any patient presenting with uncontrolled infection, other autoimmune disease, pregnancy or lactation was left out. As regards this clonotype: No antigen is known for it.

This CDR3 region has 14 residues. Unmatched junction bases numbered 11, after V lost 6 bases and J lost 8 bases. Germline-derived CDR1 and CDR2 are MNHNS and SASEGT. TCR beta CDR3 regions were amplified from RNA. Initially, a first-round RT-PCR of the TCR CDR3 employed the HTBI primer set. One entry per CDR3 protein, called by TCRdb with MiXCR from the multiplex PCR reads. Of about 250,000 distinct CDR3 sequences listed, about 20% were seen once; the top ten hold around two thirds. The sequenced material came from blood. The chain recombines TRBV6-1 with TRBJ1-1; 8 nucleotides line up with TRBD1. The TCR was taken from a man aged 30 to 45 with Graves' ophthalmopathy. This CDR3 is CASRHPQGGGEAFF. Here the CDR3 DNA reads TGTGCCAGCAGACATCCACAGGGGGGGGGGGAAGCTTTCTTT.